A single sample is the source of the 25 T cell receptor beta chains below, sequenced in a study of blood T cells in healthy people across ages. The authors ran a second PCR of roughly 6 to 11 cycles using a sample-barcoded 5' primer and a J-beta primer mix. MiXCR, applied by TCRdb to the 5' RACE reads, yields one record per CDR3 protein. This table holds 710,000 or so distinct CDR3 sequences, 32% found once. The sample consisted of blood. These receptor sequences come from a woman older than 75 in good health.

V is TRBV6-6 and J is TRBJ2-7; D call uncertain. The J call could be wrong; TRBJ2-5 is a better fit for the DNA end. CDR3 length: 11 amino acids. The germline V gene encodes CDR1 MNHNY and CDR2 SVGAGI (reference sequence). As DNA, the CDR3 is TGTGCCAGCGGGCGAAGGGAGACCCAGTACTTC. Translation gives CASGRRETQYF.

This rearrangement joins TRBV7-2 to TRBJ2-7; possible D gene TRBD1, 6 bases. The CDR3 totals 15 residues. V lost 11 bases and J 0 bases, leaving 20 bases between the germline ends. Germline V gene data show CDR1 as SGHTA and CDR2 as FQGNSA. CDR3 sequence (DNA): TGTGCCGACAGCTTAGGGGCAGGGGACTCCTACGAGCAGTACTTC. Translation: CADSLGAGDSYEQYF.

CDR3 nucleotide sequence: TGTGCCAGCAGCGAAAAACAGCGAGAAGCTTTCTTT. Its translation: CASSEKQREAFF. This rearrangement joins TRBV6-2 or TRBV6-3 to TRBJ1-1, with D hard to call. Deletions cut 6 bases from V and 8 bases from J, with 13 bases between. The CDR3 covers 12 residues. Germline loops: CDR1 MNHEY, CDR2 SVGEGT.

Note on this clonotype: With a much larger clone just one base away, this may be a read error. The chain employs TRBV11-2 and TRBJ2-1; 8 nucleotides match TRBD2. V gave up 3 bases and J gave up 13 bases; unmatched junction bases: 11. The length of the CDR3 is 14 residues. The V gene's germline CDR1 is SGHAT and CDR2 FQNNGV. CDR3 sequence (DNA): TGTGCCAGCAGCTTTAGCGGGGTTAGGGAGACCCAGTTCTTC. This translates into CASSFSGVRETQFF. The variable domain in full, completed from reference TRBV11-2 and TRBJ2-1, reads EAGVAQSPRYKIIEKRQSVAFWCNPISGHATLYWYQQILGQGPKLLIQFQNNGVVDDSQLPKDRFSAERLKGVDSTLKIQPAKLEDSAVYLCASSFSGVRETQFFGPGTRLTVL.

This clonotype was seen repeatedly, ten times or more. This rearrangement joins TRBV7-2 to TRBJ1-2; D ambiguous. This CDR3 spans 15 amino acids. V was shortened by 0 bases and J by 4 bases, with 12 bases between the two germline ends. The germline V gene has CDR1 SGHTA and CDR2 FQGNSA. The CDR3 region is CASSLASSGLYGYTF. The DNA of the CDR3 is TGTGCCAGCAGCTTAGCCTCATCGGGTCTCTATGGCTACACCTTC.

The chain links TRBV5-1 to TRBJ2-4; 10 bases fit TRBD1. The J call may be incorrect, as the DNA end agrees better with TRBJ2-5. The CDR3 is 15 residues long. Germline values: CDR1 SGHRS, CDR2 YFSETQ. CDR3 sequence reads: CASSVDRGGQETQYF. The CDR3 bases are TGCGCCAGCAGCGTGGACAGGGGGGGGCAAGAGACCCAGTACTTC.

Ten or more counts support this clonotype. This chain uses TRBV7-6 with TRBJ2-3; either TRBD1 or TRBD2 may supply D (5 bases each). The CDR3 is 17 amino acids. Germline CDR1 reads SGHVS; CDR2 reads FNYEAQ. Trimming pared 4 bases from V and 4 bases from J, leaving 21 bases between. CDR3 protein: CASSSKPGALRADTQYF. The CDR3 DNA reads TGTGCCAGCAGCTCTAAGCCCGGGGCCTTGAGGGCAGATACGCAGTATTTT.

This clonotype appeared a few times. A much larger clonotype is one base distant, so this may be a read error. For the CDR3, the DNA is TGTGCCAGCAGCTTACAGGGGAGCAGCAACAATGAGCAGTACTTC. This sequence encodes CASSLQGSSNNEQYF. The chain is built from TRBV7-2 and TRBJ2-7, with D possibly matching TRBD1 (6 bases). The CDR3 is 15 amino acids. Germline-derived CDR1 and CDR2 are SGHTA and FQGNSA. Trimming cost V 2 bases and J 7 bases, with 18 bases left between them.

This chain connects TRBV7-8 to TRBJ1-2, with TRBD1 identical over 8 bases. V gave up 7 bases and J gave up 0 bases; unmatched junction bases: 4. The CDR3 consists of 14 residues. CDR1 is SGHVS, CDR2 FQNEAQ, per germline. The CDR3 region has the DNA TGTGCCAGCACGGACAGGGTGACTAACTATGGCTACACCTTC. Translating gives CASTDRVTNYGYTF.

This clonotype was counted at least ten times. The chain employs TRBV5-1 and TRBJ2-3; 9 positions match TRBD2. J was trimmed by 5 bases and V by 3 bases; bases with no gene match: 7. This CDR3 has 15 amino acids. Germline lookup yields CDR1 SGHRS and CDR2 YFSETQ. In nucleotides, the CDR3 is TGCGCCAGCAGCTGGGGCCTAGCGGGGCAAGATACGCAGTATTTT. Residues: CASSWGLAGQDTQYF.

With regard to this clonotype: A much larger clone lies one base from this, so it may be a read error. This chain joins TRBV12-3 or TRBV12-4 and TRBJ1-1; D remains unclear. This CDR3 has 14 residues. The V and J ends lost 5 bases and 2 bases respectively, with 12 bases between them. CDR3 DNA: TGTGCCAGCAGTCTAACAATAGCTAACACTGAAGCTTTCTTT. Amino acids: CASSLTIANTEAFF.

On this clonotype: A read error is possible here, since a much larger clone lies one base away. The chain carries TRBV5-1 and TRBJ2-3; the match to TRBD2 covers 9 bases. With V trimmed by 1 base and J by 2 bases, 5 bases remained unmatched. The CDR3 contains 16 residues. The germline V gene has CDR1 SGHRS and CDR2 YFSETQ. CDR3 region: CASSLISGGFTDTQYF. The CDR3 DNA is TGCGCCAGCAGCTTGATTAGCGGGGGTTTCACAGATACGCAGTATTTT.

The chain couples TRBV7-9 to TRBJ2-3; no definite D call. The V gene lost 5 bases and the J gene lost 11 bases, with 17 bases spanning the gap. This CDR3 spans 13 amino acids. Germline CDR1 SEHNR, CDR2 FQNEAQ (reference sequence). This CDR3 is CASSPTGVTLQYF. The CDR3 DNA is TGTGCCAGCAGCCCCACTGGGGTAACCTTGCAGTATTTT. The full variable domain, completed using reference TRBV7-9 and TRBJ2-3, is DTGVSQNPRHKITKRGQNVTFRCDPISEHNRLYWYRQTLGQGPEFLTYFQNEAQLEKSRLLSDRFSAERPKGSFSTLEIQRTEQGDSAMYLCASSPTGVTLQYFGPGTRLTVL.

This clonotype occurred a few times. This chain connects TRBV24-1 to TRBJ2-2; 7 bases line up with TRBD1. Germline V CDR1 and CDR2: KGHDR, SFDVKD. The length of the CDR3 is 15 residues. V was clipped by 5 bases and J by 4 bases; unmatched bases: 6. The CDR3 region has the DNA TGTGCCACCAGTGCCCAGACAGGGTTCACCGGGGAGCTGTTTTTT. It encodes CATSAQTGFTGELFF.

This clonotype came up a few times. The chain joins TRBV7-2 to TRBJ2-2; 13 bases align to TRBD2. Germline V gene sequence: CDR1 SGHTA, CDR2 FQGNSA. Trimming took 5 bases from V and 1 from J; bases not matched to a gene: 10. CDR3 length: 19 amino acids. In DNA form, the CDR3 reads TGTGCCAGCAGCCCGCGTACTAGCGGGGGGGCCGGGAACACCGGGGAGCTGTTTTTT. It encodes CASSPRTSGGAGNTGELFF.

This clonotype was detected ten times or more. The chain carries TRBV18 and TRBJ1-2; 11 bases line up with TRBD1. V was clipped by 2 bases and J by 4 bases; unmatched bases: 12. This CDR3 comprises 18 residues. Germline V CDR1 and CDR2: KGHSH, LQKENI. CDR3 sequence reads: CASSPRELGQGATYGYTF. CDR3 DNA: TGTGCCAGCTCACCAAGGGAACTCGGACAGGGGGCTACCTATGGCTACACCTTC.

At least ten counts were recorded for this clonotype. The V call is TRBV20-1, the J call TRBJ2-1; either TRBD1 or TRBD2 may supply D (5 bases each). There are 19 residues in the CDR3. Deletions cut 0 bases from V and 3 bases from J, with 24 bases between. Germline V gene lookup returns CDR1 DFQATT and CDR2 SNEGSKA (reference sequence). The CDR3 spells CSARDTGKDGTEFYNEQFF. The CDR3, as DNA: TGCAGTGCTAGAGATACGGGGAAGGACGGGACCGAGTTCTACAATGAGCAGTTCTTC.

This clonotype was observed a handful of times. Here the CDR3 DNA reads TGTGCCAGCAGTTCGTGCGGGACGGGACTAGTGTCGCAGTTCTTC. This gives the protein CASSSCGTGLVSQFF. J is TRBJ2-1 and V is TRBV7-9; 8 nucleotides agree with TRBD2. CDR3 length: 15 amino acids. CDR1 and CDR2 from the germline V gene are SEHNR and FQNEAQ (reference sequence). The J segment lost 12 bases and the V segment lost 6 bases, leaving 16 bases of the junction unmatched.

In this sample, this clonotype turned up once. The chain has TRBV7-2 and TRBJ2-7; D possibly corresponds to TRBD1 (6 bases). Germline assignment: CDR1 SGHTA and CDR2 FQGNSA. The V gene lost 8 bases and the J gene lost 7 bases, with 27 bases spanning the gap. This CDR3 region has 16 residues. The DNA for the CDR3 is TGTGCCAGCCGCCTTGGCCCTGCCGCAGGGGATAATGAGCAGTACTTC. It is translated as CASRLGPAAGDNEQYF.

There are many counts of this clonotype. This chain uses TRBV6-5 with TRBJ1-2; TRBD1 aligns across 9 bases. V trimming: 2 bases; J trimming: 5 bases; junction bases outside the gene matches: 9. CDR1 is MNHEY, CDR2 SVGAGI, per germline. The CDR3 runs 16 residues. The CDR3 DNA reads as TGTGCCAGCAGTTACCTCGTATCCGGGACAGGGTATGGCTACACCTTC. Translated, it gives CASSYLVSGTGYGYTF.

This clonotype appeared many times. This chain joins TRBV7-2 and TRBJ2-5; a possible D gene is TRBD2 (5 bases). Germline V gene data show CDR1 as SGHTA and CDR2 as FQGNSA. The CDR3 is made up of 14 amino acids. V was trimmed by 1 base and J by 4 bases, leaving 10 bases between them. The CDR3 sequence is CASSLVRVPETQYF. The CDR3 coding sequence is TGTGCCAGCAGCTTAGTGAGGGTCCCAGAGACCCAGTACTTC.

Concerning this clonotype itself: It may be a read error: a sequence one base away is much more abundant. V gene TRBV12-3 or TRBV12-4 combines with J gene TRBJ1-5; D gene unclear. The length of the CDR3 is 14 residues. Here the CDR3 reads CASRLGGGSQPQHF. The CDR3 DNA follows: TGTGCCAGCAGGTTAGGCGGAGGGAGTCAGCCCCAGCATTTT.

A word on this clonotype: This could be a read error, since a much larger clone is one nucleotide away. The rearrangement uses TRBV12-3 or TRBV12-4 and TRBJ2-1; 8 bases fit TRBD1. The V gene end was trimmed by 3 bases and the J gene end by 2 bases; junction bases not matched to a gene: 3. The CDR3 length is 15 residues. CDR3 sequence (DNA): TGTGCCAGCAGTTTCGACAGGGGTCCCTACAATGAGCAGTTCTTC. Protein: CASSFDRGPYNEQFF.

This clonotype was found many times. The rearrangement joins TRBV7-2 to TRBJ2-1; TRBD2 matches 9 bases. After removal of 3 bases from V and 5 bases from J, the junction contained 14 bases not matched to a gene. The CDR3 is 18 amino acids. In germline, CDR1 is SGHTA, CDR2 FQGNSA. In DNA form, the CDR3 reads TGTGCCAGCAGCTTGCGGGGGGGGTCTAGCGCACAGAACAATGAGCAGTTCTTC. This gives the protein CASSLRGGSSAQNNEQFF.

This rearrangement joins TRBV4-2 to TRBJ2-7; 12 nucleotides line up with TRBD2. This CDR3 has 18 residues. From germline, CDR1 is LGHNA and CDR2 YNFKEQ. V lost 1 base and J lost 4; bases outside the gene matches: 11. The CDR3 sequence: CASSQGLAGAPLNYEQYF. CDR3 DNA: TGTGCCAGCAGCCAAGGACTAGCGGGGGCCCCCCTCAATTACGAGCAGTACTTC.